These 21 T cell receptor beta chains came from one sample sequenced in a study of blood T cell repertoires in COVID-19. Method: immunoSEQ multiplex PCR; TCRdb's copy keeps in-frame clones and lacks some. The data contain fewer than 250,000 clones, about 88% of them singletons. The sample was PBMCs or T cells enriched from blood (not recorded which). Every receptor here comes from a woman in her twenties or thirties who had recovered from COVID-19.

The chain carries TRBV28 and TRBJ2-7; 10 bases are a match to TRBD2. V gave up 5 bases and J gave up 2 bases; unmatched junction bases: 15. Germline V gene data show CDR1 as MDHEN and CDR2 as SYDVKM. The CDR3 is 18 residues long. The CDR3 nucleotides are TGTGCCAGCAGTGGTCCTGCTAGCGGGAGTCTACGGGCCTACGAGCAGTACTTC. Translation: CASSGPASGSLRAYEQYF.

The chain has TRBV13 and TRBJ2-3; D may be TRBD2 (7 bases). Germline values: CDR1 PRHDT, CDR2 FYEKMQ (reference sequence). Trimming shortened V by 5 bases and J by 5 bases, and 11 bases separated the two germline ends. The CDR3 is made up of 13 amino acids. The CDR3 coding sequence is TGTGCCAGCAGCCCCGGGGGGCGAGATACGCAGTATTTT. Protein: CASSPGGRDTQYF.

This chain uses TRBV12-3 or TRBV12-4 with TRBJ2-7; 10 nucleotides align to TRBD1. There are 13 residues in the CDR3. The junction had 4 bases not matched to a gene; V was cut back by 5 bases and J by 6 bases. The CDR3 loop reads CASSTRQGAEQYF. DNA for the CDR3: TGTGCCAGCAGTACGCGACAGGGGGCCGAGCAGTACTTC.

The chain links TRBV15 to TRBJ2-2, with 10 bases lining up with TRBD1. Per germline, CDR1 LNHNV and CDR2 YYDKDF (reference sequence). This CDR3 spans 15 amino acids. Unmatched junction bases numbered 3, after V lost 5 bases and J lost 3 bases. CDR3 in amino acids: CATSFGTGDTGELFF. DNA of the CDR3: TGTGCCACCAGCTTCGGGACAGGGGACACCGGGGAGCTGTTTTTT.

The chain combines TRBV6-2 or TRBV6-3 with TRBJ2-1; tentative D call: TRBD1 (6 bases). V shed 5 bases and J shed 14 bases, with 13 bases lying between them. In germline, CDR1 is MNHEY, CDR2 SVGEGT. The length of the CDR3 is 11 residues. The CDR3 protein is CASSDRQLEFF. CDR3 DNA sequence: TGTGCCAGCAGTGACAGGCAACTGGAGTTCTTC.

The rearrangement uses TRBV15 and TRBJ2-5, with a tentative D call TRBD1 (6 bases). V lost 6 bases and J lost 5, with 10 bases in between. Germline V gives CDR1 LNHNV, CDR2 YYDKDF (reference sequence). There are 12 residues in the CDR3. The CDR3 sequence: CATSQGMETQYF. The DNA of the CDR3 is TGTGCCACCAGTCAGGGGATGGAGACCCAGTACTTC.

CDR3 nucleotide sequence: TGTGCCACCAGAAACTGGCAGGAACTGTTTTTT. Protein product: CATRNWQELFF. The rearrangement links TRBV15 to TRBJ1-4, with unresolved D. Trimming left V 6 bases short and J 12 bases short, with 11 bases between. CDR3 length: 11 residues. CDR1 and CDR2 (germline): LNHNV, YYDKDF (reference sequence).

This chain links TRBV7-6 with TRBJ2-7; perhaps TRBD2 as D (5 bases). The V and J ends lost 2 bases and 7 bases respectively, with 12 bases between them. This CDR3 has 13 residues. The germline gives CDR1 SGHVS, CDR2 FNYEAQ. The CDR3 reads CASSLKARGEQYV. The CDR3 DNA is TGTGCCAGCAGCTTAAAAGCTCGCGGGGAGCAGTACGTC.

The V and J genes are TRBV6-5 and TRBJ2-7; 13 positions match TRBD2. Trimming removed 10 bases from V and 2 bases from J; junction bases left unmatched: 2. The CDR3 consists of 13 residues. Germline loops: CDR1 MNHEY, CDR2 SVGAGI. CDR3 amino acids: CAIGLAGAYEQYV. The CDR3 DNA reads TGTGCCATCGGACTAGCGGGGGCCTACGAGCAGTACGTC.

This clone was found a few times. V is TRBV19 and J is TRBJ1-5; TRBD1 aligns across 7 bases. V dropped 6 bases and J dropped 1; count of bases not matched to a gene: 9. The CDR3 runs to 16 residues. Germline V gene data show CDR1 as LNHDA and CDR2 as SQIVND (reference sequence). The CDR3 reads CASSRRQGPSNQPQHF. CDR3 nucleotides: TGTGCCAGTAGCCGCCGACAGGGTCCCAGCAATCAGCCCCAGCATTTT.

The chain has TRBV21-1 and TRBJ2-1; TRBD2, the table's D call, was not compared with the DNA. TRBV21-1 is an annotated pseudogene. This CDR3 comprises 22 residues. CDR3 coding DNA: TGTGCCAGCAGCAAAGGACTACGGCCTAGCGGGCAACGATTCAGCTCCTACAATGAGCAGTTCTTC. Residues: CASSKGLRPSGQRFSSYNEQFF.

The chain has TRBV5-1 and TRBJ1-1, with a weak D call TRBD1 (5 bases). Germline CDR1 SGHRS, CDR2 YFSETQ. Trimming removed 1 base at V and 5 bases at J, with 24 bases between. The CDR3 has 18 residues. CDR3 nucleotides: TGCGCCAGCAGCTTGACGGGCACTACCAGGGCATCGTTGACTGAAGCTTTCTTT. This codes for CASSLTGTTRASLTEAFF.

The chain carries TRBV6-5 and TRBJ2-3, with D perhaps TRBD1 (7 bases). The CDR3 runs 12 residues. V lost 6 bases and J lost 6, with 10 bases in between. CDR1 and CDR2 from the germline V gene are MNHEY and SVGAGI. CDR3 in amino acids: CASSRGADTQYF. CDR3 coding DNA: TGTGCCAGCAGCAGGGGGGCGGATACGCAGTATTTT.

V and J are TRBV4-1 and TRBJ1-2, with 10 bases matching TRBD1. This CDR3 contains 16 residues. After removal of 5 bases from V and 3 bases from J, the junction contained 9 bases not matched to a gene. Per the germline V gene, CDR1 is MGHRA and CDR2 is YSYEKL. In DNA form, the CDR3 reads TGCGCCAGCAGCTCCACGTCCGGGACAGGGGACTATGGCTACACCTTC. Its protein is CASSSTSGTGDYGYTF.

V usage is TRBV24-1 and J usage is TRBJ2-3, with a possible D match to TRBD2 (6 bases). V lost 4 bases and J 9 bases, leaving 13 bases between the germline ends. This CDR3 spans 13 amino acids. The germline V gene has CDR1 KGHDR and CDR2 SFDVKD. The CDR3: CATSEGGVITQYF. The CDR3 nucleotides are TGTGCCACCAGTGAGGGGGGAGTGATAACGCAGTATTTT.

The chain joins TRBV6-4 to TRBJ1-1; D gene unclear. The CDR3 runs to 15 residues. Germline assignment: CDR1 MRHNA and CDR2 SNTAGT. Trimming shortened V by 6 bases and J by 5 bases, and 19 bases separated the two germline ends. CDR3 sequence: CASRISTSAGTEAFF. The CDR3 region has the DNA TGTGCCAGCAGGATAAGTACGTCCGCAGGAACTGAAGCTTTCTTT.

This chain joins TRBV5-1 and TRBJ2-3, with D hard to call. The CDR3 contains 15 residues. Germline-derived CDR1 and CDR2 are SGHRS and YFSETQ. The germline V and J ends were trimmed by 2 bases and 4 bases, with 14 bases remaining between them. The CDR3 loop is CASSLSLLRADTQYF. In nucleotides, the CDR3 is TGCGCCAGCAGCTTATCCCTCCTCCGGGCAGATACGCAGTATTTT.

The V call is TRBV4-1, the J call TRBJ1-4; D ambiguous. Germline values: CDR1 MGHRA, CDR2 YSYEKL. This CDR3 has 16 residues. Trimming shortened V by 4 bases and J by 5 bases, and 17 bases separated the two germline ends. As DNA, the CDR3 is TGCGCCAGCAGCCTTCTCGATCGGGTTGAGAATGAAAAACTGTTTTTT. Encoded protein: CASSLLDRVENEKLFF.

DNA of the CDR3: TGTGCCAGCAGCGCACACGGGGAGTGGGAGACCCAGTACTTC. It codes for CASSAHGEWETQYF. The gene calls are TRBV7-9 and TRBJ2-5; tentatively, D is TRBD2 (5 bases). The CDR3 totals 14 residues. From germline, CDR1 is SEHNR and CDR2 FQNEAQ (reference sequence). Trimming left V 5 bases short and J 5 bases short, with 15 bases between.

The chain couples TRBV28 to TRBJ1-4; D is unclear. The CDR3 is 11 amino acids. Germline V gene data show CDR1 as MDHEN and CDR2 as SYDVKM. V was pared by 6 bases and J by 5 bases, with 4 bases between. This CDR3 reads CASRSNEKLFF. CDR3 bases: TGTGCCAGCAGGAGCAATGAAAAACTGTTTTTT.

The DNA of the CDR3 is TGTGCCAGCTCGCTAACTAGCGGGGGAACCAAAAACATTCAGTACTTC. It encodes CASSLTSGGTKNIQYF. The rearrangement joins TRBV18 to TRBJ2-4, with 11 bases matching TRBD2. Germline assignment: CDR1 KGHSH and CDR2 LQKENI. The length of the CDR3 is 16 residues. V was pared by 6 bases and J by 2 bases, with 6 bases of the junction left unmatched.